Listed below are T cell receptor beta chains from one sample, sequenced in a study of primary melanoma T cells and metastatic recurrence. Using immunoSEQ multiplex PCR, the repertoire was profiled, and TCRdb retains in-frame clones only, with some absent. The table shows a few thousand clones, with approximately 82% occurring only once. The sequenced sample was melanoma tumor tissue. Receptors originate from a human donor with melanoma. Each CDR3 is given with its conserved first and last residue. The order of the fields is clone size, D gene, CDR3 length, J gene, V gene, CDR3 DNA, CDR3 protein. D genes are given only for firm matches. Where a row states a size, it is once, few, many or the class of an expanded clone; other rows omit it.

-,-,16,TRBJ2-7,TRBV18,TGTGCCAGCTCACCGATTCGGACCTCTGGGGGCTACGAGCAGTACTTC,CASSPIRTSGGYEQYF
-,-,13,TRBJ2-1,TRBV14,TGTGCCAGCGGGATAGCCTCCTACAATGAGCAGTTCTTC,CASGIASYNEQFF
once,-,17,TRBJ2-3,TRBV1,TGCGCCAGCAGCCAGAGGTGGAGCGGGGCGAGCACAGATACGCAGTATTTT,CASSQRWSGASTDTQYF
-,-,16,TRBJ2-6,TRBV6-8,TGTGCCAGCAGTTACCAGGGTAGCTCTGGGGCCAACGTCCTGACTTTC,CASSYQGSSGANVLTF
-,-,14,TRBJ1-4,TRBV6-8,TGTGCCAGCAGTTACGGCCGGGGCGTTGAAAAACTGTTTTTT,CASSYGRGVEKLFF
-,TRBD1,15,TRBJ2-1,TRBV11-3,TGTGCCAGCAGCCCGGACAGGGTTGCCTACAATGAGCAGTTCTTC,CASSPDRVAYNEQFF
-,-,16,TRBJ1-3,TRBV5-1,TGCGCCAGCAGCTTGGCCGGACCCGCGTCGGGGCTCACCATATATTTT,CASSLAGPASGLTIYF
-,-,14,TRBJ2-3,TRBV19,TGTGCCAGTAGCCGGACGGACAGCACAGATACGCAGTATTTT,CASSRTDSTDTQYF
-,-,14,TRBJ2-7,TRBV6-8,TGTGCCACCAAGAGAGCGGACCGAATCAACGAGCAGTACTTC,CATKRADRINEQYF
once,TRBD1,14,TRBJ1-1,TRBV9,TGTGCCAGCAGGACCAGGACAGGGAGCACTGAAGCTTTCTTT,CASRTRTGSTEAFF
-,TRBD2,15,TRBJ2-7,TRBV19,TGTGCCAGTAGTATGTTTAGCGGGAGCCCATACGAGCAGTACTTC,CASSMFSGSPYEQYF
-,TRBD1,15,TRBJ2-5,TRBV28,TGTGCCAGCAGTTACCTACAGGGGGCTGGAGAGACCCAGTACTTC,CASSYLQGAGETQYF
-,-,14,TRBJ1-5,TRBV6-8,TGTGCCAGCAGCATCAGGGGTCGCGGTCAGCCCCAGCATTTT,CASSIRGRGQPQHF
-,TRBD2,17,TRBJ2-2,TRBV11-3,TGTGCCAGCAGCTCCCGTCCGACTAGCGGGAGCACCGGGGAGCTGTTTTTT,CASSSRPTSGSTGELFF
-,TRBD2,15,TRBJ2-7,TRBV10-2,TGCGCCAGCAGACCTAGCGGGGCCCACTCCTACGAGCAGTACTTC,CASRPSGAHSYEQYF
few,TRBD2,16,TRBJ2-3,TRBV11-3,TGTGCCAGCAGCTTGGGGAGGGCGGTCCTAGGGAATACGCAGTATTTT,CASSLGRAVLGNTQYF
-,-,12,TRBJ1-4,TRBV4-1,TGCGCCAGCAGTCAATGTCGGGAAAAACTGTTTTTT,CASSQCREKLFF
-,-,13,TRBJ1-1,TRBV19,TGTGCCAGTAGTATAACCGGGAACACTGAAGCTTTCTTT,CASSITGNTEAFF
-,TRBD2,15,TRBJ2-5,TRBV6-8,TGTGCCAGCAGTTACCAGGGACTAGCTAGGGAGACCCAGTACTTC,CASSYQGLARETQYF
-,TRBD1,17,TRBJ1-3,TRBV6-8,TGTGCCAGCAGTGCCCTCAGGGGGTTAGGCTCTGGAAACACCATATATTTT,CASSALRGLGSGNTIYF
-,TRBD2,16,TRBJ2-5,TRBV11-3,TGTGCCAGCAGCGCAGGACTAGCGGGGTCCGGAGAGACCCAGTACTTC,CASSAGLAGSGETQYF
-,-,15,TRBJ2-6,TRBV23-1,TGCGCCAGCAGCCAAGATCGCTCTGGGGCCAACGTCCTGACTTTC,CASSQDRSGANVLTF
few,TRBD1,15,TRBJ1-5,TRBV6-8,TGTGCCAGCAGTTCGAGACAGGGGACCCATCAGCCCCAGCATTTT,CASSSRQGTHQPQHF
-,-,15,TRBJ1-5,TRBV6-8,TGTGCCAGCAGTTCCGTCAGGGGAAGCAATCAGCCCCAGCATTTT,CASSSVRGSNQPQHF
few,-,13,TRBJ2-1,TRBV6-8,TGTGCCAGCAATACTTACCCAGCCTATGAGCAGTTCTTC,CASNTYPAYEQFF
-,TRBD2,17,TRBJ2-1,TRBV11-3,TGTGCCAGCAGCTTGGGGGCTAGCGGGCCCGTCTACAATGAGCAGTTCTTC,CASSLGASGPVYNEQFF
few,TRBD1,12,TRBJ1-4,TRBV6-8,TGTGCCAGCAGGGTCAACCAGGGGGAACTGTTTTTT,CASRVNQGELFF
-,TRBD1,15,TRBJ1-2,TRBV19,TGTGCCAGTAGTAACCCGACAGGGGGCGTCTTTGGCTACACCTTC,CASSNPTGGVFGYTF
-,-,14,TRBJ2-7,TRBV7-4,TGTGCCAGCAGCCCGGCGAAGCCTCGGTACGAGCAGTACTTC,CASSPAKPRYEQYF
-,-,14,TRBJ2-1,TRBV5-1,TGCGCCAGCAGCGGAGGGGGCCATTACAATGAGCAGTTCTTC,CASSGGGHYNEQFF
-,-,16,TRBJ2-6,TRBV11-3,TGTGCCAGCAGCTTGGTAAAGATCTCTGGGGCCAACGTCCTGACTTTC,CASSLVKISGANVLTF
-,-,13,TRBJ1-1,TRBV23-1,TGCGCCAGCAGCCGGGACGCGAACACTGAAGCTTTCTTT,CASSRDANTEAFF
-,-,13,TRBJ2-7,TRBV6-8,TGTGCCAGCAGCCTGGAGCCTACCTACGAGCAGTACTTC,CASSLEPTYEQYF